Relative to its sample, the clone carrying this T cell receptor beta chain is medium-sized. The target antigen is unknown. The entry originates in a study of T and B cells in COVID-19 patients. Study-wide context: Peripheral blood came from COVID-19 patients with active infection or after recovery. Critical illness requiring mechanical ventilation or extracorporeal membrane oxygenation affected 12 of 20 active-infection patients. Findings and caveats of the study: Patients with COVID-19 reportedly showed strongly skewed T cell receptor beta variable and joining gene usage. CD4+, regulatory T cell, CD8+ and sorted SARS-CoV-2-responsive or tetramer+ T cells were not yet sequenced.

TRB was amplified from around 250-500 ng of blood genomic DNA. TRB rearrangements were amplified by multiplex PCR with BIOMED2 TRB-A/B primers. TCRdb reprocessed the multiplex PCR reads via MiXCR and lists one record per CDR3 protein. The sample includes roughly 7,000 distinct CDR3 sequences, 30% to 35% of them seen just once. Germline V gene lookup returns CDR1 LNHDA and CDR2 SQIVND (reference sequence). This CDR3 has 14 amino acids. Trimming removed 5 bases from V and 5 bases from J, with 15 bases in between. The sequence came from a human donor with active COVID-19. Sequencing was performed on blood. The chain joins TRBV19 to TRBJ2-5; D might be TRBD1 (5 bases). The CDR3 DNA is TGTGCCAGTAGTGCGCAGGGATTTGGGGAGACCCAGTACTTC. Protein sequence: CASSAQGFGETQYF. The full variable domain, its missing parts supplied by reference TRBV19 and TRBJ2-5, is DGGITQSPKYLFRKEGQNVTLSCEQNLNHDAMYWYRQDPGQGLRLIYYSQIVNDFQKGDIAEGYSVSREKKESFPLTVTSAQKNPTAFYLCASSAQGFGETQYFGPGTRLLVL.